This entry concerns a single T cell receptor (beta chain). This record belongs to a study of blood T cell repertoires in COVID-19. Study information: The cDNA or gDNA used as material had been derived from T cells, B-cell-depleted T cells, or PBMCs.

In the source study's methods: Amplifying reference gene primers gave estimates of nucleated cell counts. Assay: immunoSEQ multiplex PCR; the TCRdb copy retains only in-frame clones and omits some. V and J calls plus clone size are reproduced from that table; the DNA served to infer D and trimming. The sample carries some 400,000 clones, just over 90% recorded once. Trimming took 1 base from V and 5 from J, leaving 12 bases between them. The CDR3 length is 14 residues. The germline V gene has CDR1 SGHNT and CDR2 YYREEE (reference sequence). Enrolled through a virtual design, the participants were between about 18 and 100 years of age and came from roughly 22 US areas. Clinical histories supplied by participants themselves formed the basis of cohort assignment.

The TCR was taken from a woman in her thirties or forties who had been exposed to COVID-19. This sequence joins TRBV5-4 and TRBJ1-1; D unclear. Sequencing was done on a sample of PBMCs or T cells enriched from blood (not recorded which). The CDR3, as DNA: TGTGCCAGCAGCTTGCCGGGAAGGAGGACTGAAGCTTTCTTT. Its translation: CASSLPGRRTEAFF.